This T cell receptor beta chain was documented in a study of cytomegalovirus exposure and HLA in healthy donors. Points from the study as a whole: Some highly shared sequence variants likely arose as a pipeline artifact.

Notes on this clone: The target antigen is unknown.

Every donor was a healthy person donating bone marrow. CDR1 is SGHDN, CDR2 FVKESK, per germline. The CDR3 extends over 14 amino acids. V shed 4 bases, J shed 4 bases, and the junction held 7 bases outside the gene matches. The PCR ran on 60 Vbeta and 13 Jbeta primers. Measured with immunoSEQ multiplex PCR; TCRdb has only the in-frame clones, and not every one. The table shows about 160,000 clones, with approximately 85% occurring only once. This rearrangement joins TRBV14 to TRBJ2-7; 7 bases agree with TRBD1. Sequenced sample: PBMCs. This TCR came from a man younger than 30 in good health and CMV-seropositive. The CDR3: CASSPQGILYEQYF. In DNA, the CDR3 is TGTGCCAGCAGCCCACAGGGGATCTTATACGAGCAGTACTTC.